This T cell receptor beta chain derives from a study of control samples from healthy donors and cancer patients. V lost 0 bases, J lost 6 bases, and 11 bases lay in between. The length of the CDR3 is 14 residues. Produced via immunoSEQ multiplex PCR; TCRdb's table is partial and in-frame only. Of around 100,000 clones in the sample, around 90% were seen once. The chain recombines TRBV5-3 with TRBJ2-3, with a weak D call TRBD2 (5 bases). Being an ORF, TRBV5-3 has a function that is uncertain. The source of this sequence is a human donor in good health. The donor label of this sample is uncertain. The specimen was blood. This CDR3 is CARSLGALADTQYF. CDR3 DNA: TGTGCCAGAAGCTTGGGGGCCTTAGCGGATACGCAGTATTTT.